This entry lists 14 T cell receptor beta chains sequenced from one sample in a study of blood T cell repertoires in COVID-19. This table comes from immunoSEQ multiplex PCR, and its TCRdb copy is limited to in-frame clones, with some not included. Seen here are over 90,000 clones, 90% observed once, and the top ten hold about 5.5%. The specimen sequenced was peripheral blood. The receptor source for this set is a man aged 45-60 years with acute or convalescent COVID-19.

The CDR3, as DNA: TGTGCCAGCATTAAACGGGACATCTATAATGAAAAACTGTTTTTT. Protein product: CASIKRDIYNEKLFF. The rearrangement joins TRBV2 to TRBJ1-4, with D maybe TRBD1 (6 bases). The CDR3 has 15 amino acids. CDR1 and CDR2 (germline): SNHLY, FYNNEI. The V and J ends lost 7 bases and 4 bases respectively, with 16 bases between them.

This chain connects TRBV5-1 to TRBJ1-6; D is unresolved. The CDR3 runs 13 residues. V lost 4 bases and J lost 2, with 4 bases in between. The germline gives CDR1 SGHRS, CDR2 YFSETQ. CDR3: CASSPTYNSPLHF. In nucleotides, the CDR3 is TGCGCCAGCAGCCCAACCTATAATTCACCCCTCCACTTT. Supplemented by reference TRBV5-1 and TRBJ1-6, the full variable domain reads KAGVTQTPRYLIKTRGQQVTLSCSPISGHRSVSWYQQTPGQGLQFLFEYFSETQRNKGNFPGRFSGRQFSNSRSEMNVSTLELGDSALYLCASSPTYNSPLHFGNGTRLTVT.

This clone has more than one count but fewer than ten. The chain couples TRBV14 to TRBJ2-2, with 14 bases lining up with TRBD2. The ends lost 4 bases at V and 8 bases at J; junction bases unmatched: 6. Germline assignment: CDR1 SGHDN and CDR2 FVKESK. The CDR3 contains 16 residues. Here the CDR3 DNA reads TGTGCCAGCAGCCGACCGGGACTAGCGGGAGTAGGGGAGCTGTTTTTT. Encoded protein: CASSRPGLAGVGELFF.

There are a few counts of this clone. The chain couples TRBV11-2 to TRBJ1-2; 7 bases line up with TRBD1. In germline, CDR1 is SGHAT, CDR2 FQNNGV. This CDR3 has 15 residues. V was pared by 5 bases and J by 2 bases, with 8 bases of the junction left unmatched. CDR3: CASSPSPTGNYGYTF. DNA of the CDR3: TGTGCCAGCAGCCCCTCCCCGACAGGGAACTATGGCTACACCTTC.

The chain recombines TRBV7-9 with TRBJ1-1; unclear D gene. Deletions cut 5 bases from V and 4 bases from J, with 14 bases between. The CDR3 sequence is 14 residues long. Germline assignment: CDR1 SEHNR and CDR2 FQNEAQ (reference sequence). The DNA for the CDR3 is TGTGCCAGCAGCGATTTGGGAGGGAGCACTGAAGCTTTCTTT. As protein: CASSDLGGSTEAFF.

This chain connects TRBV5-1 to TRBJ2-2; no clear D. Germline V gene lookup returns CDR1 SGHRS and CDR2 YFSETQ. The length of the CDR3 is 16 residues. Trimming left V 4 bases short and J 4 bases short, with 17 bases between. DNA of the CDR3: TGCGCCAGCAGCCGTGGGCTCCCCGCCATCACCGGGGAGCTGTTTTTT. Amino acid sequence: CASSRGLPAITGELFF.

The chain combines TRBV7-9 with TRBJ1-2; 7 bases match TRBD1. J lost 4 bases, V lost 5 bases, and 4 bases had no gene match. Germline assignment: CDR1 SEHNR and CDR2 FQNEAQ (reference sequence). This CDR3 is built from 13 residues. Here the CDR3 reads CASSTRTGYGYTF. The CDR3 coding sequence is TGTGCCAGCAGCACCCGGACAGGCTATGGCTACACCTTC.

The V call is TRBV5-1, the J call TRBJ2-3, with a tentative D call TRBD1 (6 bases). Germline V gene data show CDR1 as SGHRS and CDR2 as YFSETQ. V was trimmed by 7 bases and J by 11 bases, leaving 14 bases between them. CDR3 size: 11 residues. This chain's CDR3 is CASGGLTMQYF. The CDR3 nucleotides are TGCGCCAGCGGGGGCCTTACTATGCAGTATTTT.

This clone has a handful of counts. Other DNA sequences within the sample encode an identical CDR3. CDR3 sequence (DNA): TGTGCCAGTAGTATAGTCGGGGGGGGCACTGAAGCTTTCTTT. It is translated as CASSIVGGGTEAFF. J is TRBJ1-1 and V is TRBV19; a possible D gene is TRBD1 (5 bases). This CDR3 has 14 residues. Germline V CDR1 and CDR2: LNHDA, SQIVND (reference sequence). V lost 1 base to trimming and J lost 4 bases, with 10 bases between them.

This chain joins TRBV19 and TRBJ1-4; 8 nucleotides match TRBD1. This CDR3 region has 15 residues. Trimming removed 3 bases from V and 8 bases from J; junction bases left unmatched: 8. In germline, CDR1 is LNHDA, CDR2 SQIVND (reference sequence). The CDR3 sequence: CASSMPGTGGEKLFF. The DNA for the CDR3 is TGTGCCAGTAGTATGCCCGGGACAGGAGGAGAAAAACTGTTTTTT.

A remark on this clone: Germline is not matched at one junction end, which may reflect a read error. The chain recombines TRBV6-1 with TRBJ1-6; D remains unclear. This CDR3 comprises 16 residues. CDR1 is MNHNS, CDR2 SASEGT, per germline. The CDR3 spells CASRDDGESYNSPLHF. The CDR3 DNA follows: TGTGCCAGCCGTGATGATGGGGAGTCCTATAATTCACCCCTCCACTTT.

J is TRBJ2-7 and V is TRBV25-1, with 10 bases matching TRBD2. V shed 0 bases, J shed 6 bases, and the junction held 5 bases outside the gene matches. CDR1 MGHDK and CDR2 SYGVNS come from the germline V gene. CDR3 length equals 15 residues. CDR3 in DNA: TGTGCCAGCAGTGAATATACTAGCGGGATCGCCGAGCAGTACTTC. Translation: CASSEYTSGIAEQYF.

The V gene is TRBV12-3 or TRBV12-4, the J gene TRBJ2-1, with TRBD2 matching 7 bases. V shed 6 bases and J 7 bases; nucleotides not matched to a gene: 6. The CDR3 consists of 13 residues. The CDR3 here is CASRGAGTNEQFF. CDR3 nucleotides: TGTGCCAGCAGGGGAGCGGGGACTAATGAGCAGTTCTTC.

CDR3 region: CASSQAGVVQYF. The CDR3 bases are TGTGCCAGCAGCCAAGCGGGAGTAGTGCAGTACTTC. V usage is TRBV4-2 and J usage is TRBJ2-7; tentatively, D is TRBD2 (6 bases). Trimming took off 1 base at V and 9 bases at J, with 10 bases between the two ends. The CDR3 covers 12 residues. Per the germline V gene, CDR1 is LGHNA and CDR2 is YNFKEQ.